The 16 T cell receptor beta chains below come from one sample, sequenced in a study of T-cell reconstitution after alpha-beta-depleted transplantation in children (TCRdb year 2016). Receptors were amplified or captured by PCR. Instrument on record: Illumina HiSeq 2500. To normalize quantification of the TCRbeta repertoire, the TCR libraries were built with molecular barcoding that relied on unique molecular identifiers. TCRdb passed the public sequencing reads through fastp at Q25 and MiXCR, retaining productive beta sequences. Rows with a matching CDR3 protein are joined into one entry that keeps the most common DNA and genes. The sample has a few hundred thousand distinct CDR3 sequences on record, around 20% of them singletons. Of the sample, less than 4.5% falls within the top ten clones. The sample consisted of PBMCs from the stem cell graft donor, taken from the stem cell graft. All receptors derive from a human donor who donated a stem cell graft to a child with acute myeloid leukemia.

This clonotype was observed at least ten times. The chain links TRBV29-1 to TRBJ2-3, with D tentatively TRBD2 (5 bases). Trimming shortened V by 2 bases and J by 4 bases, and 10 bases separated the two germline ends. This CDR3 has 13 residues. Germline V gives CDR1 SQVTM, CDR2 ANQGSEA. This CDR3 is CSVETTRADTQYF. For the CDR3, the DNA is TGCAGCGTTGAAACAACTAGGGCAGATACGCAGTATTTT.

This clonotype occurred many times. This sequence joins TRBV5-1 and TRBJ2-1; D is perhaps TRBD2 (6 bases). In germline, CDR1 is SGHRS, CDR2 YFSETQ. Trimming cost V 4 bases and J 4 bases, with 9 bases left between them. The CDR3 extends over 13 amino acids. CDR3 sequence (DNA): TGCGCCAGCAGCCTTAGCGGATACAATGAGCAGTTCTTC. Translating it yields CASSLSGYNEQFF.

V gene TRBV20-1 combines with J gene TRBJ2-7, with D perhaps matching TRBD1 or TRBD2 (5 bases each). Trimming pared 3 bases from V and 4 bases from J, leaving 16 bases between. Germline values: CDR1 DFQATT, CDR2 SNEGSKA (reference sequence). This CDR3 has 14 amino acids. CDR3 bases: TGCAGTGCTAGCTCAGGGACCGAAGGATACGAGCAGTACTTC. Amino acid sequence: CSASSGTEGYEQYF.

The chain is built from TRBV10-3 and TRBJ2-1, with no clear D. V lost 10 bases and J 6 bases, leaving 13 bases between the germline ends. Germline CDR1 is ENHRY and CDR2 is SYGVKD. The CDR3 is 12 amino acids. In DNA, the CDR3 is TGTGCCACCCGGTTTAGTTTCAATGAGCAGTTCTTC. Protein sequence: CATRFSFNEQFF.

The rearrangement links TRBV28 to TRBJ2-5; 9 bases are shared with TRBD1. Germline V gene data show CDR1 as MDHEN and CDR2 as SYDVKM. The V segment lost 6 bases and the J segment 5 bases; nucleotides outside the gene matches: 10. This CDR3 comprises 15 residues. The CDR3 protein is CASSQTGTGSETQYF. Here the CDR3 DNA reads TGTGCCAGCAGCCAGACCGGGACAGGGTCCGAGACCCAGTACTTC.

This clonotype has only a few counts. The J gene is TRBJ2-2, the V gene TRBV12-3 or TRBV12-4; 7 bases align to TRBD1. V shed 5 bases, J shed 6 bases, and the junction held 9 bases outside the gene matches. The CDR3 extends over 15 amino acids. The CDR3 spells CASSKGGASAGELFF. The CDR3 DNA is TGTGCCAGCAGTAAAGGGGGCGCCTCGGCCGGGGAGCTGTTTTTT.

This clonotype was recorded many times. The chain is built from TRBV12-3 or TRBV12-4 and TRBJ2-1, with 11 bases matching TRBD2. The V segment lost 6 bases and the J segment 5 bases; nucleotides outside the gene matches: 3. There are 14 residues in the CDR3. The CDR3 sequence: CASSLAGGHNEQFF. The CDR3 DNA reads TGTGCCAGCAGCCTAGCGGGAGGACACAATGAGCAGTTCTTC.

V usage is TRBV19 and J usage is TRBJ2-1; TRBD2 aligns across 9 bases. The ends lost 3 bases at V and 4 bases at J; junction bases unmatched: 4. In germline, CDR1 is LNHDA, CDR2 SQIVND (reference sequence). This CDR3 has 15 amino acids. CDR3 sequence: CASSMSSGGYNEQFF. The CDR3 region has the DNA TGTGCCAGTAGTATGTCGAGCGGGGGGTACAATGAGCAGTTCTTC.

This clonotype was counted between two and nine times. This sequence joins TRBV4-3 and TRBJ2-5; the match to TRBD1 covers 9 bases. The J segment lost 5 bases and the V segment lost 4 bases, leaving 8 bases of the junction unmatched. The germline V gene has CDR1 LGHNA and CDR2 YSLEER. The CDR3 consists of 15 residues. CDR3 loop: CASSRGDRVQETQYF. As DNA, the CDR3 is TGCGCCAGCAGCCGGGGGGACAGGGTACAGGAGACCCAGTACTTC.

V and J are TRBV28 and TRBJ2-7; 8 nucleotides line up with TRBD1. The CDR3 extends over 15 amino acids. Germline loops: CDR1 MDHEN, CDR2 SYDVKM. Unmatched junction bases numbered 10, after V lost 7 bases and J lost 2 bases. CDR3 region: CASNTLDRVAYEQYF. The DNA of the CDR3 is TGTGCCAGCAATACGCTGGACAGGGTGGCCTACGAGCAGTACTTC.

V and J are TRBV12-3 or TRBV12-4 and TRBJ2-7; 7 nucleotides line up with TRBD2. The CDR3 runs 14 residues. V lost 3 bases and J lost 4; bases outside the gene matches: 6. The CDR3 reads CASSFGLAEYEQYF. The CDR3 nucleotides read TGTGCCAGCAGTTTCGGGCTAGCGGAGTACGAGCAGTACTTC.

The table lists this clonotype with a few counts. The V gene is TRBV24-1, the J gene TRBJ2-1; 11 bases agree with TRBD2. V was clipped by 2 bases and J by 4 bases; unmatched bases: 3. The CDR3 has 16 amino acids. Germline V lookup: CDR1 KGHDR, CDR2 SFDVKD. The CDR3 DNA follows: TGTGCCACCAGTGATTCCGGGACTAGCGGTTACAATGAGCAGTTCTTC. This encodes CATSDSGTSGYNEQFF.

The chain combines TRBV10-2 with TRBJ2-7; D gene ambiguous. The V and J ends lost 1 base and 0 bases respectively, with 4 bases between them. Per the germline V gene, CDR1 is WSHSY and CDR2 is SAAADI. The CDR3 runs to 13 residues. The CDR3 nucleotides are TGCGCCAGCAGTGAGTATAACTCCTACGAGCAGTACTTC. It specifies CASSEYNSYEQYF.

This clonotype was observed a few times. The chain recombines TRBV29-1 with TRBJ1-1; weak D call: TRBD1 (5 bases). Germline CDR1 SQVTM, CDR2 ANQGSEA. The CDR3 contains 13 residues. Trimming pared 4 bases from V and 3 bases from J, leaving 12 bases between. CDR3 in amino acids: CSVAKGLDTEAFF. For the CDR3, the DNA is TGCAGCGTTGCTAAGGGGTTGGACACTGAAGCTTTCTTT. The whole variable domain, remainder taken from reference TRBV29-1 and TRBJ1-1, is SAVISQKPSRDICQRGTSLTIQCQVDSQVTMMFWYRQQPGQSLTLIATANQGSEATYESGFVIDKFPISRPNLTFSTLTVSNMSPEDSSIYLCSVAKGLDTEAFFGQGTRLTVV.

This clonotype was seen just once. The chain joins TRBV20-1 to TRBJ2-1, with TRBD2 matching over 12 bases. The germline CDR1 and CDR2 sequences are DFQATT and SNEGSKA (reference sequence). The CDR3 spans 17 residues. J was trimmed by 7 bases and V by 3 bases; bases with no gene match: 13. The CDR3 loop reads CSASPGTSGFRSNEQFF. CDR3 bases: TGCAGTGCTAGCCCCGGGACTAGCGGGTTCAGATCGAATGAGCAGTTCTTC.

V gene TRBV9 combines with J gene TRBJ2-2, with TRBD1 matching over 11 bases. CDR3 length: 15 amino acids. V dropped 4 bases and J dropped 5; count of bases not matched to a gene: 4. CDR1 and CDR2 from the germline V gene are SGDLS and YYNGEE. The CDR3 DNA reads as TGTGCCAGCAGCCCGGGACAGGGGGTAACCGGGGAGCTGTTTTTT. Translated, it gives CASSPGQGVTGELFF.